One and the same sample provided the 27 T cell receptor beta chains below, sequenced in a study of CD8 T cells in ankylosing spondylitis. TCRdb called the 5' RACE reads again in MiXCR, with one record for every CDR3 protein. The table has about 96,000 distinct CDR3 sequences, around 25% seen once. The sample was blood, either unsorted or a sorted T cell fraction (not recorded which). These receptors came from a male donor with ankylosing spondylitis or in good health (not recorded which).

This clonotype was found a few times. V gene TRBV27 combines with J gene TRBJ2-7; 8 nucleotides match TRBD1. V was pared by 6 bases and J by 9 bases, with 16 bases of the junction left unmatched. CDR3 length: 15 residues. CDR1 is MNHEY and CDR2 is SMNVEV in the germline V gene (reference sequence). The CDR3 nucleotides read TGTGCCAGCAGGTTGGACAGGGAAAATGGTTTAGTGCAGTACGTC. Protein sequence: CASRLDRENGLVQYV.

This clonotype appeared a few times. The V call is TRBV7-8, the J call TRBJ2-2, with D unclear. Germline-derived CDR1 and CDR2 are SGHVS and FQNEAQ. V lost 1 base to trimming and J lost 4 bases, with 10 bases between them. This CDR3 has 15 amino acids. CDR3 sequence (DNA): TGTGCCAGCAGCTTAGTAACCCAAGGCACCGGGGAGCTGTTTTTT. Its translation: CASSLVTQGTGELFF.

This clonotype was seen a few times. The chain uses TRBV2 and TRBJ1-1; no clear D gene. Per germline, CDR1 SNHLY and CDR2 FYNNEI. This CDR3 region has 13 residues. V lost 3 bases and J lost 11, with 16 bases in between. The CDR3 reads CASSDSPTRAAFF. In DNA form, the CDR3 reads TGTGCCAGCAGTGACTCACCGACCCGAGCGGCTTTCTTT.

Only a few counts were recorded for this clonotype. The chain joins TRBV6-5 to TRBJ1-3; 9 positions match TRBD1. This CDR3 has 17 amino acids. Trimming took 2 bases from V and 0 from J; bases not matched to a gene: 5. Germline CDR1 MNHEY, CDR2 SVGAGI. Here the CDR3 DNA reads TGTGCCAGCAGTTACCGGACAGGGGACACCTCTGGAAACACCATATATTTT. Its translation is CASSYRTGDTSGNTIYF.

Only a few counts were recorded for this clonotype. V usage is TRBV20-1 and J usage is TRBJ1-6; 7 nucleotides agree with TRBD1. This CDR3 has 16 amino acids. V shed 0 bases and J 9 bases; nucleotides not matched to a gene: 11. CDR1 and CDR2 (germline): DFQATT, SNEGSKA (reference sequence). CDR3 residues: CSARDLAGGFGSPLHF. DNA of the CDR3: TGCAGTGCTAGAGATCTGGCAGGGGGTTTTGGTTCACCCCTCCACTTT.

This clonotype was seen ten or more times. The chain carries TRBV20-1 and TRBJ2-3, with 7 bases identical to TRBD2. The CDR3 spans 15 residues. Germline V gene sequence: CDR1 DFQATT, CDR2 SNEGSKA (reference sequence). V lost 4 bases and J lost 4; bases outside the gene matches: 11. The CDR3 here is CSAKKGTGGSDTQYF. The CDR3 bases are TGCAGTGCTAAAAAAGGCACGGGGGGTTCAGATACGCAGTATTTT.

This clonotype was seen a handful of times. The genes are TRBV10-3 and TRBJ1-1; D not certain. Trimming removed 3 bases at V and 3 bases at J, with 5 bases between. The CDR3 runs 12 residues. Germline V gives CDR1 ENHRY, CDR2 SYGVKD. CDR3 sequence reads: CAISDGDTEAFF. DNA for the CDR3: TGTGCCATCAGTGATGGGGACACTGAAGCTTTCTTT.

This clonotype was recorded at least ten times. The V call is TRBV5-1, the J call TRBJ2-7; 12 nucleotides match TRBD2. The trim removed 6 bases at V and 3 bases at J, leaving 4 bases unmatched. Germline CDR1 and CDR2: SGHRS and YFSETQ. The CDR3 runs 14 residues. CDR3 residues: CASTGTSGLYEQYF. In nucleotides, the CDR3 is TGCGCCAGCACCGGGACTAGCGGGCTCTACGAGCAGTACTTC.

This chain connects TRBV7-2 to TRBJ2-5; D ambiguous. V lost 0 bases and J 5 bases, leaving 10 bases between the germline ends. This CDR3 contains 14 residues. Germline lookup yields CDR1 SGHTA and CDR2 FQGNSA. CDR3 residues: CASSLAQAVETQYF. DNA of the CDR3: TGTGCCAGCAGCTTAGCGCAGGCAGTTGAGACCCAGTACTTC. The entire variable domain, with the rest obtained from reference TRBV7-2 and TRBJ2-5, is as follows: GAGVSQSPSNKVTEKGKDVELRCDPISGHTALYWYRQSLGQGLEFLIYFQGNSAPDKSGLPSDRFSAERTGGSVSTLTIQRTQQEDSAVYLCASSLAQAVETQYFGPGTRLLVL.

This chain connects TRBV10-3 to TRBJ2-5; no definite D call. The ends were cut back, 0 bases at V and 0 bases at J, with 2 bases in the middle. CDR1 is ENHRY, CDR2 SYGVKD, per germline. There are 13 residues in the CDR3. CDR3 loop: CAISESYQETQYF. In nucleotides, the CDR3 is TGTGCCATCAGTGAGTCGTACCAAGAGACCCAGTACTTC.

The rearrangement links TRBV7-6 to TRBJ1-1; weak D call: TRBD1 (6 bases). The CDR3 is 17 amino acids. Germline V CDR1 and CDR2: SGHVS, FNYEAQ. Deletions cut 2 bases from V and 3 bases from J, with 19 bases between. Written as DNA, the CDR3 is TGTGCCAGCAGCTTACGAGGGGGGGGCCCGTTGGACACTGAAGCTTTCTTT. Translation gives CASSLRGGGPLDTEAFF. The variable domain in full, completed from reference TRBV7-6 and TRBJ1-1, reads GAGVSQSPRYKVTKRGQDVALRCDPISGHVSLYWYRQALGQGPEFLTYFNYEAQQDKSGLPNDRFSAERPEGSISTLTIQRTEQRDSAMYRCASSLRGGGPLDTEAFFGQGTRLTVV.

This clonotype was observed a few times. This chain connects TRBV5-1 to TRBJ1-1; weak D call: TRBD1 (6 bases). V was pared by 0 bases and J by 4 bases, with 13 bases between. The CDR3 covers 15 residues. Germline V lookup: CDR1 SGHRS, CDR2 YFSETQ. The CDR3 protein is CASSLVGDMGTEAFF. The CDR3 nucleotides are TGCGCCAGCAGCTTGGTCGGGGACATGGGCACTGAAGCTTTCTTT.

The rearrangement joins TRBV5-5 to TRBJ2-7; tentatively, D is TRBD2 (6 bases). This CDR3 is built from 13 residues. Germline loops: CDR1 SGHKS, CDR2 YYEKEE (reference sequence). The V end lost 5 bases, the J end lost 3 bases, and 12 bases lay between the germline ends. The CDR3 DNA reads TGTGCCAGCAGTCGGGGGAGCAACTACGAGCAGTACTTC. This sequence encodes CASSRGSNYEQYF. Full variable domain (outside the CDR3, taken from reference TRBV5-5 and TRBJ2-7): DAGVTQSPTHLIKTRGQQVTLRCSPISGHKSVSWYQQVLGQGPQFIFQYYEKEERGRGNFPDRFSARQFPNYSSELNVNALLLGDSALYLCASSRGSNYEQYFGPGTRLTVT.

J is TRBJ2-1 and V is TRBV20-1; 7 bases agree with TRBD2. Germline V gene lookup returns CDR1 DFQATT and CDR2 SNEGSKA (reference sequence). The length of the CDR3 is 15 residues. V was pared by 5 bases and J by 3 bases, with 10 bases of the junction left unmatched. In nucleotides, the CDR3 is TGCAGTGCTGCCCCCCGAAGCGGGGACTACAATGAGCAGTTCTTC. The encoded protein is CSAAPRSGDYNEQFF.

The sample holds many counts of this clonotype. The V gene is TRBV5-6, the J gene TRBJ2-1; unclear D gene. Trimming took 4 bases from V and 8 from J, leaving 10 bases between them. This CDR3 has 12 amino acids. The germline gives CDR1 SGHDT, CDR2 YYEEEE. The DNA of the CDR3 is TGTGCCAGCAGCCTCACAGTGGATGAGCAGTTCTTC. Protein sequence: CASSLTVDEQFF.

This clonotype was counted many times. V usage is TRBV2 and J usage is TRBJ2-7; TRBD2 aligns across 8 bases. In germline, CDR1 is SNHLY, CDR2 FYNNEI. The CDR3 loop spans 13 amino acids. Unmatched junction bases numbered 8, after V lost 10 bases and J lost 3 bases. The CDR3 loop is CATKAGDDYEQYF. For the CDR3, the DNA is TGTGCCACCAAAGCGGGGGACGACTACGAGCAGTACTTC. The complete variable domain, with remaining parts taken from reference TRBV2 and TRBJ2-7, reads EPEVTQTPSHQVTQMGQEVILRCVPISNHLYFYWYRQILGQKVEFLVSFYNNEISEKSEIFDDQFSVERPDGSNFTLKIRSTKLEDSAMYFCATKAGDDYEQYFGPGTRLTVT.

This clonotype has a handful of counts. The chain is built from TRBV10-2 and TRBJ1-3, with a possible D match to TRBD1 (6 bases). The CDR3 spans 12 residues. Per germline, CDR1 WSHSY and CDR2 SAAADI. V lost 8 bases and J lost 4, with 9 bases in between. This CDR3 reads CASGQPGNTIYF. In DNA form, the CDR3 reads TGCGCCAGCGGACAGCCAGGAAACACCATATATTTT.

V usage is TRBV20-1 and J usage is TRBJ2-1; D gene uncertain. Germline V gene lookup returns CDR1 DFQATT and CDR2 SNEGSKA (reference sequence). Trimming took off 1 base at V and 0 bases at J, with 13 bases between the two ends. This CDR3 contains 16 residues. The CDR3: CSARGTSSPSYNEQFF. The CDR3 coding sequence is TGCAGTGCTAGAGGCACCTCATCGCCCTCCTACAATGAGCAGTTCTTC.

This clonotype was seen many times. The chain carries TRBV7-2 and TRBJ1-5; unclear D gene. V shed 2 bases and J shed 6 bases, with 11 bases lying between them. CDR1 SGHTA and CDR2 FQGNSA come from the germline V gene. The CDR3 consists of 14 residues. In nucleotides, the CDR3 is TGTGCCAGCAGCTTATTGCGATTCACTCAGCCCCAGCATTTT. This translates into CASSLLRFTQPQHF. Full variable domain (rest looked up from reference TRBV7-2 and TRBJ1-5): GAGVSQSPSNKVTEKGKDVELRCDPISGHTALYWYRQSLGQGLEFLIYFQGNSAPDKSGLPSDRFSAERTGGSVSTLTIQRTQQEDSAVYLCASSLLRFTQPQHFGDGTRLSIL.

The chain is built from TRBV15 and TRBJ2-2; D could derive from TRBD1 or TRBD2 (5 bases each). Germline V lookup: CDR1 LNHNV, CDR2 YYDKDF (reference sequence). The CDR3 has 15 residues. V lost 5 bases, J lost 6 bases, and 16 bases lay in between. The CDR3 protein is CATSPGWGFPGELFF. Here the CDR3 DNA reads TGTGCCACCAGCCCCGGGTGGGGGTTTCCCGGGGAGCTGTTTTTT.

The chain employs TRBV27 and TRBJ1-5; TRBD1 matches at 10 bases. The CDR3 is 16 residues long. The germline gives CDR1 MNHEY, CDR2 SMNVEV (reference sequence). J lost 2 bases, V lost 5 bases, and 6 bases had no gene match. CDR3 loop: CASSPGQGEGNQPQHF. The CDR3 coding sequence is TGTGCCAGCAGTCCTGGACAGGGGGAGGGCAATCAGCCCCAGCATTTT.

This clonotype has just a few counts. This chain uses TRBV5-1 with TRBJ1-3; 7 bases line up with TRBD1. V lost 0 bases to trimming and J lost 5 bases; unmatched junction nucleotides: 2. The CDR3 runs to 14 residues. The germline CDR1 and CDR2 sequences are SGHRS and YFSETQ. This CDR3 reads CASSLAGQRNTIYF. Here the CDR3 DNA reads TGCGCCAGCAGCTTGGCGGGACAGAGAAACACCATATATTTT.

This chain connects TRBV5-1 to TRBJ1-5; 7 positions match TRBD1. The V gene's germline CDR1 is SGHRS and CDR2 YFSETQ. Trimming removed 4 bases from V and 1 base from J; junction bases left unmatched: 8. This CDR3 is 16 amino acids long. CDR3 nucleotide sequence: TGCGCCAGCAGCAAGGGGACAGTGGGCAGCAATCAGCCCCAGCATTTT. Amino acids: CASSKGTVGSNQPQHF.

This clonotype was seen a handful of times. The J gene is TRBJ2-7, the V gene TRBV28; 11 positions match TRBD2. V gave up 5 bases and J gave up 2 bases; unmatched junction bases: 5. The CDR3 spans 15 residues. CDR1 and CDR2 (germline): MDHEN, SYDVKM. CDR3 bases: TGTGCCAGCAGTCCCACTAGCGGGGGAACCTACGAGCAGTACGTC. Translation: CASSPTSGGTYEQYV.

This clonotype was picked up many times. J is TRBJ1-5 and V is TRBV5-8; TRBD1 aligns across 8 bases. This CDR3 comprises 15 residues. Germline V gives CDR1 SGHTS, CDR2 YDEGEE. The ends lost 4 bases at V and 7 bases at J; junction bases unmatched: 10. DNA of the CDR3: TGTGCCAGCAGCGTAGGGACAGGTAAAAAGCAGCCCCAGCATTTT. This gives the protein CASSVGTGKKQPQHF.

The chain joins TRBV5-1 to TRBJ2-1; no clear D gene. V dropped 4 bases and J dropped 7 bases, with 18 bases sitting between them. In germline, CDR1 is SGHRS, CDR2 YFSETQ. This CDR3 spans 15 amino acids. The CDR3: CASSRRTLRENEQFF. CDR3 nucleotide sequence: TGCGCCAGCAGCCGCCGGACCCTAAGAGAGAATGAGCAGTTCTTC.

This CDR3 is CASSYSLTGYYGYTF. For the CDR3, the DNA is TGTGCCAGCAGTTACTCTCTTACAGGGTACTATGGCTACACCTTC. V is TRBV6-5 and J is TRBJ1-2; possible D gene TRBD1, 6 bases. Per germline, CDR1 MNHEY and CDR2 SVGAGI. V was cut by 0 bases and J by 3 bases, with 11 bases left in between. The CDR3 has 15 residues.